A single sample is the source of the 13 T cell receptor beta chains below, sequenced in a study of cytomegalovirus exposure and HLA in healthy donors. Vbeta (60) and Jbeta (13) primers were used in the PCR. Repertoires were generated with immunoSEQ multiplex PCR, while TCRdb's copy carries only in-frame clones and drops some. The sample carries fewer than 200,000 clones, 80% recorded once. The sequenced sample consisted of PBMCs. These receptors were obtained from a woman in her forties or fifties in good health and CMV-seropositive.

This chain links TRBV30 with TRBJ2-6; TRBD2 is a possible D gene (5 bases). From germline, CDR1 is GTSNPN and CDR2 SVGIG (reference sequence). This CDR3 is 12 amino acids long. The germline V and J ends were trimmed by 8 bases and 1 base, with 6 bases remaining between them. The CDR3 reads CAEGSGANVLTF. The CDR3, as DNA: TGTGCCGAGGGATCTGGGGCCAACGTCCTGACTTTC.

This rearrangement joins TRBV5-5 to TRBJ2-7; TRBD1 agrees at 10 bases. After removal of 1 base from V and 3 bases from J, the junction contained 1 base not matched to a gene. The CDR3 runs to 14 residues. CDR1 and CDR2 from the germline V gene are SGHKS and YYEKEE (reference sequence). DNA for the CDR3: TGTGCCAGCAGCTTGCGGGACAGGGGCTACGAGCAGTACTTC. It yields the protein CASSLRDRGYEQYF.

V is TRBV19 and J is TRBJ1-2; maybe TRBD1 (5 bases). Germline assignment: CDR1 LNHDA and CDR2 SQIVND (reference sequence). The V and J ends lost 11 bases and 6 bases respectively, with 22 bases between them. CDR3 length equals 14 residues. Here the CDR3 reads CAAQGGGVYDGYTF. Written as DNA, the CDR3 is TGTGCCGCCCAAGGCGGGGGGGTATACGATGGCTACACCTTC.

The chain couples TRBV7-2 to TRBJ1-1; D ambiguous. Germline V gene lookup returns CDR1 SGHTA and CDR2 FQGNSA. Trimming removed 4 bases at V and 7 bases at J, with 10 bases between. CDR3 length: 12 residues. Written as DNA, the CDR3 is TGTGCCAGCAGCTCCTGGGAGCATGAAGCTTTCTTT. Protein sequence: CASSSWEHEAFF.

This chain connects TRBV5-1 to TRBJ1-3; perhaps TRBD1 as D (6 bases). The CDR3 spans 17 residues. The germline V gene encodes CDR1 SGHRS and CDR2 YFSETQ. The V end was cut by 0 bases, the J end by 5 bases, with 18 bases between. The CDR3: CASSLDLVAGARNTIYF. CDR3 bases: TGCGCCAGCAGCTTGGATTTAGTAGCGGGGGCACGAAACACCATATATTTT. The whole variable domain, remainder taken from reference TRBV5-1 and TRBJ1-3, is KAGVTQTPRYLIKTRGQQVTLSCSPISGHRSVSWYQQTPGQGLQFLFEYFSETQRNKGNFPGRFSGRQFSNSRSEMNVSTLELGDSALYLCASSLDLVAGARNTIYFGEGSWLTVV.

This chain joins TRBV7-2 and TRBJ2-7; no reliable D call. This CDR3 comprises 15 residues. The V gene lost 1 base and the J gene lost 3 bases, with 13 bases spanning the gap. CDR1 is SGHTA and CDR2 is FQGNSA in the germline V gene. CDR3 DNA: TGTGCCAGCAGCTTAGACAATCCGCCCCACTACGAGCAGTACTTC. It translates to CASSLDNPPHYEQYF. Full variable domain (outside the CDR3, taken from reference TRBV7-2 and TRBJ2-7): GAGVSQSPSNKVTEKGKDVELRCDPISGHTALYWYRQSLGQGLEFLIYFQGNSAPDKSGLPSDRFSAERTGGSVSTLTIQRTQQEDSAVYLCASSLDNPPHYEQYFGPGTRLTVT.

The chain couples TRBV27 to TRBJ2-1, with D maybe TRBD2 (7 bases). This CDR3 is built from 15 residues. CDR1 is MNHEY and CDR2 is SMNVEV in the germline V gene (reference sequence). V lost 4 bases to trimming and J lost 4 bases, with 14 bases between them. Here the CDR3 reads CASSWDGGLYNEQFF. Here the CDR3 DNA reads TGTGCCAGCAGTTGGGACGGGGGGCTTTACAATGAGCAGTTCTTC.

Only one count was recorded for this clone. The chain employs TRBV5-1 and TRBJ2-7; no clear D. CDR1 is SGHRS, CDR2 YFSETQ, per germline. This CDR3 contains 12 residues. Trimming took 5 bases from V and 3 from J, leaving 9 bases between them. The CDR3: CASSSDFYEQYF. The DNA of the CDR3 is TGCGCCAGCAGTTCCGACTTCTACGAGCAGTACTTC.

In its sample, this clone was seen once. The gene calls are TRBV28 and TRBJ1-2, with D unclear. Germline CDR1 MDHEN, CDR2 SYDVKM. This CDR3 region has 13 residues. V was trimmed by 3 bases and J by 5 bases, leaving 10 bases between them. CDR3 in amino acids: CASSFRTPYGYTF. The DNA of the CDR3 is TGTGCCAGCAGTTTCCGCACTCCGTATGGCTACACCTTC.

This chain joins TRBV7-9 and TRBJ2-7; TRBD1 is a possible D gene (5 bases). CDR3 length: 16 amino acids. Deletions cut 5 bases from V and 5 bases from J, with 22 bases between. The germline V gene has CDR1 SEHNR and CDR2 FQNEAQ (reference sequence). The CDR3, as DNA: TGTGCCAGCAGCCCACCGAAGGGGTTGGGCCTCCACGAGCAGTACTTC. As protein: CASSPPKGLGLHEQYF.

The chain couples TRBV21-1 to TRBJ2-2; no DNA check was done on the table's D call, TRBD1. TRBV21-1 is tagged as a pseudogene. The CDR3 consists of 17 residues. CDR3 sequence: CASSKAYRGTNTGELFF. The CDR3 coding sequence is TGTGCCAGCAGCAAAGCTTACAGGGGGACGAACACCGGGGAGCTGTTTTTT.

The rearrangement links TRBV19 to TRBJ2-7, with a possible D match to TRBD2 (5 bases). V lost 1 base, J lost 2 bases, and 12 bases lay in between. Germline V lookup: CDR1 LNHDA, CDR2 SQIVND (reference sequence). The CDR3 runs to 15 residues. The CDR3 loop reads CASSIGGLGAYEQYF. Written as DNA, the CDR3 is TGTGCCAGTAGTATAGGCGGCCTGGGAGCCTACGAGCAGTACTTC.

The rearrangement joins TRBV19 to TRBJ2-5, with D unclear. The DNA matches TRBJ2-7 better at its end, which makes the J call doubtful. CDR3 length: 12 residues. CDR1 is LNHDA and CDR2 is SQIVND in the germline V gene (reference sequence). Written as DNA, the CDR3 is TGTGCCAGTAGTATCGTTTGTTACGAGCAGTACTTC. Its translation is CASSIVCYEQYF.